This T cell receptor beta chain is drawn from a study of cytomegalovirus exposure and HLA in healthy donors. Study details: Early released data had about 80 million unique TCRs, all coming from HLA-typed donors.

This PCR relied on a set of 60 Vbeta primers and 13 Jbeta primers. Method: immunoSEQ multiplex PCR; TCRdb's copy keeps in-frame clones and lacks some. The sample shows about 160,000 clones, 70% to 85% of them seen only once. Study findings and constraints: Excluded were some V segments that proved indistinguishable, including TRBV6-2 and TRBV6-3. Later on, an analysis tied approximately 17,000 TCR beta sequences to HLA alleles at 0.05 false discovery rate. A later analysis reportedly found fewer N-insertions in an Asian-associated ancestry cluster than the approximately 700-donor mean.

Regarding this clone: The antigen is unknown.

Trimming at V came to 5 bases and at J to 7 bases, leaving 12 bases not matched to a gene. Germline V gene sequence: CDR1 SNHLY, CDR2 FYNNEI. There are 15 residues in the CDR3. The source is a man aged 50-60 years in good health and CMV-seropositive. This chain connects TRBV2 to TRBJ1-2, with TRBD1 matching 8 bases. The sequenced material came from PBMCs. CDR3 loop: CASSTMDREITGYTF. CDR3 sequence (DNA): TGTGCCAGCAGTACCATGGACAGGGAGATCACTGGCTACACCTTC.